Presented here are 20 T cell receptor beta chains from one specimen sequenced in a study of T cell responses to AZD1222 COVID-19 vaccine. Clones were sequenced by immunoSEQ multiplex PCR, and TCRdb holds only the in-frame ones, with some missing. The table shows approximately 110,000 clones, with roughly nine tenths occurring only once. The material sequenced was peripheral blood, taken on day 0 of AZD1222 vaccination. The source of these receptors is an adult in good health.

The chain combines TRBV7-6 with TRBJ1-2; 8 nucleotides match TRBD1. Germline-derived CDR1 and CDR2 are SGHVS and FNYEAQ. The CDR3 has 16 residues. J gave up 4 bases and V 4 bases, and 11 bases lay outside the gene matches. CDR3 loop: CASSSDREALGYGYTF. For the CDR3, the DNA is TGTGCCAGCAGCTCGGACAGGGAGGCCTTGGGCTATGGCTACACCTTC. Full variable domain (rest looked up from reference TRBV7-6 and TRBJ1-2): GAGVSQSPRYKVTKRGQDVALRCDPISGHVSLYWYRQALGQGPEFLTYFNYEAQQDKSGLPNDRFSAERPEGSISTLTIQRTEQRDSAMYRCASSSDREALGYGYTFGSGTRLTVV.

This clone was counted many times. The CDR3 DNA reads TGTGCCAGCAGCGATACAGGGGTGAGTACTGAAGCTTTCTTT. Amino acids: CASSDTGVSTEAFF. The chain links TRBV4-2 to TRBJ1-1, with 7 bases identical to TRBD1. V was clipped by 5 bases and J by 5 bases; unmatched bases: 8. The germline CDR1 and CDR2 sequences are LGHNA and YNFKEQ. The CDR3 has 14 amino acids.

This chain connects TRBV14 to TRBJ1-5; D is unclear. The CDR3 loop spans 14 amino acids. Looked up from germline, CDR1 is SGHDN and CDR2 is FVKESK. The V gene lost 4 bases and the J gene lost 8 bases, with 15 bases spanning the gap. CDR3 loop: CASSPYRELKPQHF. The CDR3 nucleotides are TGTGCCAGCAGCCCGTACCGCGAACTTAAGCCCCAGCATTTT.

J is TRBJ1-6 and V is TRBV5-5, with D perhaps TRBD1 (6 bases). V was pared by 1 base and J by 6 bases, with 11 bases between. Germline loops: CDR1 SGHKS, CDR2 YYEKEE (reference sequence). This CDR3 comprises 15 residues. The DNA for the CDR3 is TGTGCCAGCAGCTTGCGGGCAGGGGTTAATTCACCCCTCCACTTT. Translating it yields CASSLRAGVNSPLHF.

The chain couples TRBV5-1 to TRBJ2-7, with D perhaps matching TRBD1 or TRBD2 (6 bases each). Trimming pared 5 bases from V and 4 bases from J, leaving 16 bases between. CDR3 length equals 14 residues. CDR1 and CDR2 (germline): SGHRS, YFSETQ. The DNA of the CDR3 is TGCGCCAGCAGTATTGGGGGGCGGAATTACGAGCAGTACTTC. Protein sequence: CASSIGGRNYEQYF.

This chain joins TRBV6-5 and TRBJ1-5; the D is unclear. Trimming removed 7 bases at V and 6 bases at J, with 10 bases between. The CDR3 spans 12 residues. Germline values: CDR1 MNHEY, CDR2 SVGAGI. The CDR3 nucleotides read TGTGCCAGCACCCGGGAAGGTCAGCCCCAGCATTTT. Translation: CASTREGQPQHF.

The chain couples TRBV6-5 to TRBJ2-7; D possibly corresponds to TRBD1 (6 bases). Germline loops: CDR1 MNHEY, CDR2 SVGAGI. The CDR3 is made up of 13 amino acids. V was shortened by 7 bases and J by 7 bases, with 17 bases between the two germline ends. CDR3 residues: CASTATRGWEQYF. The CDR3 nucleotides are TGTGCCAGCACCGCAACCAGGGGATGGGAGCAGTACTTC.

V usage is TRBV18 and J usage is TRBJ1-3; TRBD1 agrees at 7 bases. Germline V gives CDR1 KGHSH, CDR2 LQKENI. V was clipped by 0 bases and J by 0 bases; unmatched bases: 5. The CDR3 runs to 17 residues. The CDR3 bases are TGTGCCAGCTCACCACCGGGACAGAGATACTCTGGAAACACCATATATTTT. Residues: CASSPPGQRYSGNTIYF.

V is TRBV10-3 and J is TRBJ2-6; D is possibly TRBD1 or TRBD2 (7 bases each). The V and J ends lost 4 bases and 0 bases respectively, with 19 bases between them. CDR3 length equals 19 residues. Germline V CDR1 and CDR2: ENHRY, SYGVKD. In DNA form, the CDR3 reads TGTGCCATCAGTGCGGGGGGAGCCAGGGGGTACTCTGGGGCCAACGTCCTGACTTTC. Encoded protein: CAISAGGARGYSGANVLTF.

This clone appeared once. DNA of the CDR3: TGTGCCAGCAGCTTAGTAGTACTAGCGGGATCTGGCGGGGAGCTGTTTTTT. Translating gives CASSLVVLAGSGGELFF. The chain joins TRBV7-2 to TRBJ2-2, with 10 bases fitting TRBD2. The ends lost 1 base at V and 7 bases at J; junction bases unmatched: 9. Germline V gene sequence: CDR1 SGHTA, CDR2 FQGNSA. The CDR3 consists of 17 residues.

CDR3 region: CASILEAGTEAFF. CDR3 nucleotide sequence: TGTGCCAGCATTTTAGAGGCGGGCACTGAAGCTTTCTTT. The J gene is TRBJ1-1, the V gene TRBV2; D gene ambiguous. Trimming pared 7 bases from V and 4 bases from J, leaving 13 bases between. This CDR3 is built from 13 residues. The V gene's germline CDR1 is SNHLY and CDR2 FYNNEI.

This clone was detected once. J is TRBJ2-7 and V is TRBV7-2; D is unclear. The CDR3 loop spans 15 amino acids. The V end was cut by 5 bases, the J end by 5 bases, with 19 bases between. Looked up from germline, CDR1 is SGHTA and CDR2 is FQGNSA. The CDR3 reads CASSLTGPFRDEQYF. CDR3 coding DNA: TGTGCCAGCAGCCTTACCGGGCCCTTCCGGGACGAGCAGTACTTC.

This chain connects TRBV19 to TRBJ2-4; D remains ambiguous. This CDR3 is built from 13 residues. V shed 0 bases and J shed 7 bases, with 7 bases lying between them. Per germline, CDR1 LNHDA and CDR2 SQIVND (reference sequence). Here the CDR3 DNA reads TGTGCCAGTAGTATAGATTTGTGGAACATTCAGTACTTC. It translates to CASSIDLWNIQYF.

This clone showed up just a few times. This chain links TRBV6-2 or TRBV6-3 with TRBJ1-1; tentative D call: TRBD1 (6 bases). Germline assignment: CDR1 MNHEY and CDR2 SVGEGT. V was clipped by 5 bases and J by 1 base, with 8 bases between them. CDR3 length equals 13 residues. In DNA form, the CDR3 reads TGTGCCAGCAGTGGACAGCCGAACACTGAAGCTTTCTTT. Protein product: CASSGQPNTEAFF.

The chain has TRBV19 and TRBJ2-5, with a possible D match to TRBD1 (5 bases). Trimming took off 5 bases at V and 5 bases at J, with 15 bases between the two ends. There are 14 residues in the CDR3. The germline V gene encodes CDR1 LNHDA and CDR2 SQIVND (reference sequence). The CDR3 bases are TGTGCCAGTAGTTGGGCAGGGATGGAGGAGACCCAGTACTTC. Translating it yields CASSWAGMEETQYF.

The rearrangement joins TRBV14 to TRBJ2-1; TRBD2 aligns across 7 bases. Trimming cost V 3 bases and J 8 bases; bases outside gene matches: 10. Germline CDR1 is SGHDN and CDR2 is FVKESK. This CDR3 spans 15 amino acids. Written as DNA, the CDR3 is TGTGCCAGCAGCCACCCCCAGGGAGGGGAAGATGAGCAGTTCTTC. It encodes CASSHPQGGEDEQFF.

The rearrangement uses TRBV7-9 and TRBJ1-1, with TRBD1 identical over 8 bases. The germline V gene has CDR1 SEHNR and CDR2 FQNEAQ (reference sequence). V was clipped by 5 bases and J by 9 bases; unmatched bases: 5. This CDR3 contains 12 residues. In DNA, the CDR3 is TGTGCCAGCAGCGTAGACAGGGGCAAAGCTTTCTTT. It encodes CASSVDRGKAFF.

V usage is TRBV19 and J usage is TRBJ1-5, with 7 bases fitting TRBD1. The ends lost 5 bases at V and 0 bases at J; junction bases unmatched: 10. Germline loops: CDR1 LNHDA, CDR2 SQIVND (reference sequence). The CDR3 runs to 17 residues. Here the CDR3 DNA reads TGTGCCAGTAGTCACTCACCACAGGGGTTTAGCAATCAGCCCCAGCATTTT. It specifies CASSHSPQGFSNQPQHF.

The rearrangement joins TRBV30 to TRBJ1-1; unclear D gene. The CDR3 extends over 12 amino acids. Trimming removed 8 bases from V and 1 base from J, with 11 bases in between. The germline CDR1 and CDR2 sequences are GTSNPN and SVGIG (reference sequence). The CDR3 coding sequence is TGTGCCCAAATCGTAGAGAACACTGAAGCTTTCTTT. Translating it yields CAQIVENTEAFF.

The chain has TRBV5-4 and TRBJ1-1; tentatively, D is TRBD1 (6 bases). The CDR3 is 14 residues long. Germline V CDR1 and CDR2: SGHNT, YYREEE (reference sequence). With 4 bases removed from V and 1 base from J, the gap between germline ends came to 11 bases. The DNA of the CDR3 is TGTGCCAGCAGCCGGGAGACAGGGAACACTGAAGCTTTCTTT. Amino acid sequence: CASSRETGNTEAFF.